This TCR beta chain originates from a study of technical replicates of blood from a handful of donors listed by TCRdb under 2017. The method behind the library was the immunoSEQ multiplex PCR assay. This immuneACCESS table, as held by TCRdb, lists in-frame sequences with V and J called but not all clones. Of the missing ones, under half trace to an unresolved V gene in checked studies; the others have no known cause. The sample data list under 100,000 clones, and approximately 96% of these were observed just once. 0.34% of the sample belongs to the ten largest clones. The trim is 3 bases for V and 5 bases for J, with a gap of 20 bases between the germline ends. CDR1 and CDR2 are read off the germline V gene as MGHDK and SYGVNS. Its CDR3 holds 16 amino acids, cysteine through phenylalanine. Left in the record is the CDR3 DNA by itself, 48 bases read in frame from the first base. With regard to this clone: It lacks a known antigen. Within one base of it there is no much larger clone, and no base qualities were kept.

Rearrangement joined TRBV25-1 to TRBJ2-7; perhaps TRBD1 is the D gene, with 6 bases matching. This TCR came from a human donor in good health. Material: T cells isolated from PBMCs. The base sequence is TGTGCCAGCAGTGATTCGACCGGGACACTTCTCAACGAGCAGTACTTC. It encodes CASSDSTGTLLNEQYF.